This T cell receptor (beta chain) was documented in a study of control samples from healthy donors and cancer patients. Only in-frame clones appear in the TCRdb table, and some are missing; sequencing was by immunoSEQ multiplex PCR. The sample includes some 130,000 clones, 80% to 95% of them seen just once. The CDR3 runs 14 residues. Trimming took 2 bases from V and 4 from J, leaving 10 bases between them. Germline loops: CDR1 MNHEY, CDR2 SVGEGT. The receptor comes from a man younger than 35 in good health. V usage is TRBV6-2 or TRBV6-3 and J usage is TRBJ2-3; D is undetermined. Sequenced: blood. In DNA form, the CDR3 reads TGTGCCAGCAGTTACCCAGTTATTGCAGATACGCAGTATTTT. It translates to CASSYPVIADTQYF.